What follows are 10 T cell receptor beta chains derived from one specimen sequenced in a study of blood T cell repertoires in COVID-19. Assay used: immunoSEQ multiplex PCR; TCRdb lists only in-frame clones, some missing. The sample shows 200,000 to 300,000 clones, approximately 92% of them seen only once. The sequenced material came from peripheral blood. Receptors were obtained from a person under 35 with COVID-19, enrolled during active disease.

This clone was observed once. V is TRBV5-4 and J is TRBJ1-1, with 12 bases matching TRBD1. The CDR3 loop spans 14 amino acids. Germline assignment: CDR1 SGHNT and CDR2 YYREEE (reference sequence). V lost 3 bases, J lost 6 bases, and 3 bases stayed unmatched. The CDR3, as DNA: TGTGCCAGCAGCTGGGACAGGGGGCGTTCTGAAGCTTTCTTT. As protein: CASSWDRGRSEAFF.

Only one count was recorded for this clone. The chain has TRBV2 and TRBJ2-1; D is perhaps TRBD1 (5 bases). The germline V gene encodes CDR1 SNHLY and CDR2 FYNNEI. Trimming pared 6 bases from V and 6 bases from J, leaving 15 bases between. The CDR3 contains 14 residues. The CDR3 here is CASSATQGANEQFF. The CDR3, as DNA: TGTGCCAGCAGCGCTACACAAGGGGCCAATGAGCAGTTCTTC.

V is TRBV2 and J is TRBJ2-3; the match to TRBD2 covers 11 bases. Trimming at V came to 1 base and at J to 1 base, leaving 4 bases not matched to a gene. The CDR3 extends over 17 amino acids. In germline, CDR1 is SNHLY, CDR2 FYNNEI. CDR3 loop: CASSEVLAGGGTDTQYF. In DNA form, the CDR3 reads TGTGCCAGCAGTGAAGTCCTAGCGGGAGGTGGCACAGATACGCAGTATTTT.

V usage is TRBV5-8 and J usage is TRBJ1-5, with 7 bases lining up with TRBD1. The V gene end was trimmed by 2 bases and the J gene end by 4 bases; junction bases not matched to a gene: 3. Per the germline V gene, CDR1 is SGHTS and CDR2 is YDEGEE. This CDR3 has 14 residues. CDR3 residues: CASSFGTANQPQHF. The DNA for the CDR3 is TGTGCCAGCAGCTTTGGGACAGCTAATCAGCCCCAGCATTTT.

The chain couples TRBV3-1 (or the pseudogene TRBV3-2) to TRBJ2-7; D possibly corresponds to TRBD1 (5 bases). V was pared by 7 bases and J by 4 bases, with 14 bases between. The CDR3 sequence is 13 residues long. The germline CDR1 and CDR2 sequences are LGHDT and YNNKEL (reference sequence). CDR3 nucleotide sequence: TGTGCCAGCACCTCCCAGGGTCCGTACGAGCAGTACTTC. Translation gives CASTSQGPYEQYF.

V and J are TRBV19 and TRBJ1-2, with D perhaps matching TRBD1 (5 bases). This CDR3 has 15 residues. Trimming shortened V by 6 bases and J by 1 base, and 15 bases separated the two germline ends. The V gene's germline CDR1 is LNHDA and CDR2 SQIVND (reference sequence). The CDR3 loop reads CASRRRGRLNYGYTF. The CDR3 nucleotides read TGTGCCAGTAGAAGGAGGGGCCGACTTAACTATGGCTACACCTTC.

This chain joins TRBV23-1 and TRBJ2-7; D is perhaps TRBD1 (5 bases). TRBV23-1 falls under the ORF class, with uncertain function. This CDR3 region has 14 residues. Trimming took 4 bases from V and 2 from J, leaving 12 bases between them. The CDR3 spells CASSRQGLPYEQYF. CDR3 sequence (DNA): TGCGCCAGCAGTCGGCAGGGTCTCCCCTACGAGCAGTACTTC.

The rearrangement links TRBV5-4 to TRBJ1-2; unclear D gene. Germline V gene lookup returns CDR1 SGHNT and CDR2 YYREEE (reference sequence). The ends were cut back, 0 bases at V and 7 bases at J, with 4 bases in the middle. The CDR3 spans 11 residues. The CDR3 DNA follows: TGTGCCAGCAGCTTGGGGGCTGGCTACACCTTC. Amino acid sequence: CASSLGAGYTF.

This chain connects TRBV19 to TRBJ2-3; 7 bases map to TRBD2. The germline V gene has CDR1 LNHDA and CDR2 SQIVND (reference sequence). With 3 bases clipped from V and 6 bases from J, the junction kept 3 bases outside the gene matches. CDR3 length: 13 residues. This CDR3 reads CASSIAGEDTQYF. The DNA of the CDR3 is TGTGCCAGTAGTATCGCGGGGGAGGATACGCAGTATTTT.

This clone was counted a single time. This rearrangement joins TRBV30 to TRBJ2-7, with 7 bases lining up with TRBD1. This CDR3 comprises 14 residues. The trim removed 4 bases at V and 7 bases at J, leaving 13 bases unmatched. Germline V CDR1 and CDR2: GTSNPN, SVGIG (reference sequence). CDR3 coding DNA: TGTGCCTGGAAACTGACAGGGAGTATGTATGAGCAGTACTTC. Its protein product is CAWKLTGSMYEQYF. The full variable domain, rest sourced from reference TRBV30 and TRBJ2-7, is SQTIHQWPATLVQPVGSPLSLECTVEGTSNPNLYWYRQAAGRGLQLLFYSVGIGQISSEVPQNLSASRPQDRQFILSSKKLLLSDSGFYLCAWKLTGSMYEQYFGPGTRLTVT.